Following are 17 T cell receptor beta chains from one sample sequenced in a study of blood T cell repertoires in COVID-19. Clones were sequenced by immunoSEQ multiplex PCR, and TCRdb holds only the in-frame ones, with some missing. Of about 240,000 clones listed, around 88% were seen once; the top ten hold 2.5% to 3.5%. What was sequenced was PBMCs or T cells enriched from blood (not recorded which). The receptors shown here come from a woman in her forties with acute COVID-19.

This chain joins TRBV9 and TRBJ1-6; D is unclear. Germline V gene sequence: CDR1 SGDLS, CDR2 YYNGEE. V dropped 5 bases and J dropped 7 bases, with 7 bases sitting between them. The CDR3 loop spans 12 amino acids. The CDR3 region is CASSGPNSPLHF. DNA of the CDR3: TGTGCCAGCAGTGGGCCCAATTCACCCCTCCACTTT.

The chain recombines TRBV19 with TRBJ1-5, with 8 bases fitting TRBD1. The V segment lost 5 bases and the J segment 3 bases; nucleotides outside the gene matches: 3. The CDR3 is made up of 14 amino acids. The germline V gene has CDR1 LNHDA and CDR2 SQIVND (reference sequence). The CDR3 coding sequence is TGTGCCAGTAGTCCGGACAGGGACAATCAGCCCCAGCATTTT. It yields the protein CASSPDRDNQPQHF. The full variable domain, its missing parts supplied by reference TRBV19 and TRBJ1-5, is DGGITQSPKYLFRKEGQNVTLSCEQNLNHDAMYWYRQDPGQGLRLIYYSQIVNDFQKGDIAEGYSVSREKKESFPLTVTSAQKNPTAFYLCASSPDRDNQPQHFGDGTRLSIL.

This chain joins TRBV11-3 and TRBJ1-4, with D perhaps matching TRBD1 (6 bases). The germline V gene has CDR1 SGHNT and CDR2 YENEEA. V was clipped by 4 bases and J by 9 bases, with 12 bases between them. The length of the CDR3 is 13 residues. Written as DNA, the CDR3 is TGTGCCAGCAGCTCCTCAGGGACAAAAAAACTGTTTTTT. Protein sequence: CASSSSGTKKLFF.

This clone appeared a single time. The DNA of the CDR3 is TGTGCCAGTAGTGCGACAGGGTCGGCGGAAAAACTGTTTTTT. It encodes CASSATGSAEKLFF. This chain connects TRBV19 to TRBJ1-4, with 7 nucleotides matching TRBD1. Germline lookup yields CDR1 LNHDA and CDR2 SQIVND (reference sequence). The CDR3 has 14 amino acids. V was clipped by 5 bases and J by 8 bases; unmatched bases: 8. Filled out from reference TRBV19 and TRBJ1-4, the complete variable domain reads DGGITQSPKYLFRKEGQNVTLSCEQNLNHDAMYWYRQDPGQGLRLIYYSQIVNDFQKGDIAEGYSVSREKKESFPLTVTSAQKNPTAFYLCASSATGSAEKLFFGSGTQLSVL.

This chain joins TRBV5-1 and TRBJ2-5; 10 nucleotides match TRBD2. The CDR3 covers 16 residues. Trimming cost V 2 bases and J 2 bases; bases outside gene matches: 6. In germline, CDR1 is SGHRS, CDR2 YFSETQ. CDR3 in amino acids: CASSFQLAGGQETQYF. CDR3 DNA: TGCGCCAGCAGCTTTCAATTAGCGGGAGGACAAGAGACCCAGTACTTC.

The CDR3 DNA reads as TGTGCCAGCAGCGGAGGACCTCAGTGGGAGCAGTTCTTC. Translating gives CASSGGPQWEQFF. The rearrangement uses TRBV7-9 and TRBJ2-1, with D possibly TRBD2 on 5 matching bases. The V gene lost 5 bases and the J gene lost 10 bases, with 15 bases spanning the gap. CDR3 length: 13 residues. Per the germline V gene, CDR1 is SEHNR and CDR2 is FQNEAQ (reference sequence).

About this clone: At one end, the junction sequence differs from germline, possibly due to a read error. V gene TRBV7-7 combines with J gene TRBJ2-1; D call uncertain. Germline loops: CDR1 SSHAT, CDR2 FNYEAQ (reference sequence). The CDR3 extends over 14 amino acids. The CDR3 DNA reads as TGTGCTAGCAGCTTATCTTTACTATACAATGAGCAGTTCTTC. This sequence encodes CASSLSLLYNEQFF. Complete variable domain (other parts from reference TRBV7-7 and TRBJ2-1): GAGVSQSPRYKVTKRGQDVTLRCDPISSHATLYWYQQALGQGPEFLTYFNYEAQPDKSGLPSDRFSAERPEGSISTLTIQRTEQRDSAMYRCASSLSLLYNEQFFGPGTRLTVL.

The chain is built from TRBV28 and TRBJ2-5, with D tentatively TRBD2 (6 bases). Germline V gene sequence: CDR1 MDHEN, CDR2 SYDVKM. This CDR3 contains 12 residues. The V end lost 5 bases, the J end lost 4 bases, and 8 bases lay between the germline ends. The CDR3: CASSQEGETQYF. CDR3 coding DNA: TGTGCCAGCAGTCAGGAGGGAGAGACCCAGTACTTC.

The chain uses TRBV7-9 and TRBJ2-7; 7 positions match TRBD1. Per the germline V gene, CDR1 is SEHNR and CDR2 is FQNEAQ (reference sequence). Trimming cost V 5 bases and J 3 bases; bases outside gene matches: 4. There are 13 residues in the CDR3. The CDR3 bases are TGTGCCAGCAGCCCCGGGACAGACTACGAGCAGTACTTC. Translation: CASSPGTDYEQYF.

The chain carries TRBV14 and TRBJ1-6; D might be TRBD1 (6 bases). Deletions cut 0 bases from V and 7 bases from J, with 13 bases between. Germline CDR1 reads SGHDN; CDR2 reads FVKESK. The CDR3 consists of 16 residues. In DNA form, the CDR3 reads TGTGCCAGCAGCCAAGACTCCAGGGGAAGGAATTCACCCCTCCACTTT. Translating it yields CASSQDSRGRNSPLHF.

This clone has only a few counts. The chain employs TRBV2 and TRBJ1-2, with TRBD1 as a possible D gene (5 bases). The V gene lost 10 bases and the J gene lost 1 base, with 19 bases spanning the gap. The CDR3 extends over 15 amino acids. The V gene's germline CDR1 is SNHLY and CDR2 FYNNEI. CDR3 sequence: CATLPRTNLNYGYTF. CDR3 nucleotide sequence: TGTGCCACCTTACCCAGGACAAATCTTAACTATGGCTACACCTTC.

This clone was seen more than once but under ten times. This chain connects TRBV12-3 or TRBV12-4 to TRBJ2-3; D unresolved. CDR3 length: 13 amino acids. Trimming shortened V by 2 bases and J by 2 bases, and 5 bases separated the two germline ends. The CDR3 DNA is TGTGCCAGCAGTTTACCTAACACAGATACGCAGTATTTT. Protein product: CASSLPNTDTQYF.

This rearrangement joins TRBV13 to TRBJ1-1, with 7 bases fitting TRBD1. Unmatched junction bases numbered 7, after V lost 4 bases and J lost 2 bases. The CDR3 extends over 15 amino acids. Germline V CDR1 and CDR2: PRHDT, FYEKMQ (reference sequence). The CDR3 protein is CASSSLRQGNTEAFF. The CDR3 DNA sequence: TGTGCCAGCAGCTCCCTCCGACAGGGAAACACTGAAGCTTTCTTT. The full variable domain, in which reference TRBV13 and TRBJ1-1 provide the parts outside the CDR3, is AAGVIQSPRHLIKEKRETATLKCYPIPRHDTVYWYQQGPGQDPQFLISFYEKMQSDKGSIPDRFSAQQFSDYHSELNMSSLELGDSALYFCASSSLRQGNTEAFFGQGTRLTVV.

The chain employs TRBV27 and TRBJ2-1; D ambiguous. V was clipped by 5 bases and J by 8 bases, with 13 bases between them. The CDR3 loop spans 13 amino acids. The germline V gene encodes CDR1 MNHEY and CDR2 SMNVEV (reference sequence). This CDR3 reads CASSPTVSHEQFF. CDR3 in DNA: TGTGCCAGCAGTCCAACAGTTAGTCATGAGCAGTTCTTC.

The chain combines TRBV25-1 with TRBJ2-1, with D perhaps TRBD1 (6 bases). Trimming pared 3 bases from V and 8 bases from J, leaving 14 bases between. This CDR3 has 14 residues. Germline CDR1 and CDR2: MGHDK and SYGVNS. Written as DNA, the CDR3 is TGTGCCAGCAGTGATTGGGGGCTTGTGGATGAGCAGTTCTTC. Translation: CASSDWGLVDEQFF.

The chain employs TRBV21-1 and TRBJ1-5; the D call of TRBD1 is as the table states it, not checked on the DNA. TRBV21-1 is reported as a pseudogene. The CDR3 loop spans 20 amino acids. The CDR3: CASSTLLPGQGAVSNQPQHF. The CDR3 region has the DNA TGTGCCAGCAGCACCCTCCTCCCGGGACAGGGGGCTGTGAGCAATCAGCCCCAGCATTTT.

The J gene is TRBJ2-2, the V gene TRBV9; TRBD1 might be the D (5 bases). CDR3 length: 13 amino acids. The germline V gene encodes CDR1 SGDLS and CDR2 YYNGEE. The V end was cut by 2 bases, the J end by 9 bases, with 11 bases between. The CDR3 region is CASSVLQDRELFF. The DNA for the CDR3 is TGTGCCAGCAGCGTTCTCCAGGACAGGGAGCTGTTTTTT.